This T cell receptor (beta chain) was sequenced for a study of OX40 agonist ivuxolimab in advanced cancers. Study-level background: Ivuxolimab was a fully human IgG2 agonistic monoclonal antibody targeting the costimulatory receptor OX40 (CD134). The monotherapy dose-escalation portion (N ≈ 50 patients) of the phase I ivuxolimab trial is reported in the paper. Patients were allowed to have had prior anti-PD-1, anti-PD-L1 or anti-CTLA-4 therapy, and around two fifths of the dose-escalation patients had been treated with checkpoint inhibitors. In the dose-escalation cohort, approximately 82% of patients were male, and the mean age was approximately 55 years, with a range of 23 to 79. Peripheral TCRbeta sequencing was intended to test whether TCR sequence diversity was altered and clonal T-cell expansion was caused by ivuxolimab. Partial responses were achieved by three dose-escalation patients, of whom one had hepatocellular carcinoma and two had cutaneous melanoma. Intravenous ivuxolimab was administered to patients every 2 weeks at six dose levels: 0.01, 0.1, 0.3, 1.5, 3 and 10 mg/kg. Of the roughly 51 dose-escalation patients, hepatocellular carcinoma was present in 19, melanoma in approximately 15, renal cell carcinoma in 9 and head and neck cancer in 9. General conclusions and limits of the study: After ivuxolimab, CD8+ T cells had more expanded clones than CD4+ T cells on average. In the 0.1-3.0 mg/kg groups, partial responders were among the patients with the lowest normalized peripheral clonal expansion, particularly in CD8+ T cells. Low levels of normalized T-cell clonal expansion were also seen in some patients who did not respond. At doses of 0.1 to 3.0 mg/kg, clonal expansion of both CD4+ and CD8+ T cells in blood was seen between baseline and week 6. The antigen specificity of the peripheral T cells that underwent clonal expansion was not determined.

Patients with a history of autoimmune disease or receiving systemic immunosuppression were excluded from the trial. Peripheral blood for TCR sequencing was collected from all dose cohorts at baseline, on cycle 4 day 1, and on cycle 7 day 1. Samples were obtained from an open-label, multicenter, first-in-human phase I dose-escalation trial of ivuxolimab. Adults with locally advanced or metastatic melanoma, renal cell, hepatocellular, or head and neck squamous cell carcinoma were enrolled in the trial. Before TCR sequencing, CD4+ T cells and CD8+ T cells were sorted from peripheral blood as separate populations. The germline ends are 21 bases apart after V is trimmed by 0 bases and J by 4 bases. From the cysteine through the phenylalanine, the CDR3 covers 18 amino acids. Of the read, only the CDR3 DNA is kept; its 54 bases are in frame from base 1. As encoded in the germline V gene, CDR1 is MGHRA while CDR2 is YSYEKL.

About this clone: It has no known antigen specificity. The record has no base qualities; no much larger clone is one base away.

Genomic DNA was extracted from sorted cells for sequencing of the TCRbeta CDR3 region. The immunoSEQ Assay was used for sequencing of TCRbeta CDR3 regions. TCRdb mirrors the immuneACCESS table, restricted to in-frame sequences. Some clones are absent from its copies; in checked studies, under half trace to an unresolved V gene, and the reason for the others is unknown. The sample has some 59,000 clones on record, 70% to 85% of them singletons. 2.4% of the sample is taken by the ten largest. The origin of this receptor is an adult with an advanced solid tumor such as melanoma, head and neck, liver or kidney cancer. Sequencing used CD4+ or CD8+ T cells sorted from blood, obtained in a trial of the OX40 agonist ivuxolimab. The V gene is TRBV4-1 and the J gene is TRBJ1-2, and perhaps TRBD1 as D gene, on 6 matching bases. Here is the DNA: TGCGCCAGCAGCCAAGAAGGCTCAGGGGACCCGTTCGGCTATGGCTACACCTTC. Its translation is CASSQEGSGDPFGYGYTF.